Shown below are 19 T cell receptor beta chains from a single sample sequenced in a study of blood T cells in healthy people across ages. Next came a second PCR, run for about 6 to 12 cycles, which used a sample-barcoded 5' primer along with a J-beta primer mix. TCRdb used MiXCR to reprocess the 5' RACE reads, holding one entry per CDR3 protein. The table lists around 990,000 distinct CDR3 sequences, around two fifths of them singletons. Sequencing used blood. The receptors shown here come from a man aged 18 to 30 in good health.

This clonotype appeared a few times. This sequence joins TRBV10-3 and TRBJ2-5; no firm D call. Germline CDR1 ENHRY, CDR2 SYGVKD. Between the trimmed V and J ends, which lost 10 bases and 3 bases, there was a span of 6 bases. This CDR3 is built from 10 residues. The CDR3 region is CATPKETQYF. The CDR3 DNA reads TGTGCCACCCCTAAAGAGACCCAGTACTTC.

This chain uses TRBV7-9 with TRBJ1-4, with 8 bases lining up with TRBD1. Per germline, CDR1 SEHNR and CDR2 FQNEAQ (reference sequence). The ends lost 6 bases at V and 8 bases at J; junction bases unmatched: 8. The CDR3 covers 14 residues. The CDR3 region has the DNA TGTGCCAGCAGTACGGGACAGGCTGGCGAAAAACTGTTTTTT. It is translated as CASSTGQAGEKLFF.

The gene calls are TRBV7-9 and TRBJ1-2; D not certain. V lost 2 bases to trimming and J lost 8 bases, with 15 bases between them. Germline V gene sequence: CDR1 SEHNR, CDR2 FQNEAQ (reference sequence). This CDR3 contains 14 residues. The CDR3 DNA is TGTGCCAGCAGCTTACCGGGTCCGGTCACAGGCTACACCTTC. The encoded protein is CASSLPGPVTGYTF.

In its sample, this clonotype was seen a few times. The rearrangement uses TRBV6-2 or TRBV6-3 and TRBJ2-4; the D gene is possibly TRBD2 (7 bases). The CDR3 totals 16 residues. V was shortened by 2 bases and J by 3 bases, with 14 bases between the two germline ends. The germline V gene has CDR1 MNHEY and CDR2 SVGEGT. For the CDR3, the DNA is TGTGCCAGCAGTTACCGGGGGGAAGGGGGCAAAAACATTCAGTACTTC. Translated, it gives CASSYRGEGGKNIQYF.

The chain has TRBV12-3 or TRBV12-4 and TRBJ1-5; the match to TRBD1 covers 7 bases. Unmatched junction bases numbered 8, after V lost 5 bases and J lost 4 bases. The CDR3 totals 15 residues. This CDR3 reads CASSGEQGSNQPQHF. CDR3 bases: TGTGCCAGCAGTGGGGAACAGGGGAGTAATCAGCCCCAGCATTTT.

This chain joins TRBV6-2 or TRBV6-3 and TRBJ2-1, with unresolved D. The V end lost 1 base, the J end lost 4 bases, and 8 bases lay between the germline ends. Germline V gene lookup returns CDR1 MNHEY and CDR2 SVGEGT. The CDR3 spans 14 residues. CDR3 bases: TGTGCCAGCAGTTACTTCTTGGTTTACAATGAGCAGTTCTTC. Encoded protein: CASSYFLVYNEQFF.

V usage is TRBV4-2 and J usage is TRBJ2-7, with TRBD1 matching over 7 bases. The CDR3 runs to 14 residues. The junction had 6 bases not matched to a gene; V was cut back by 2 bases and J by 5 bases. Germline loops: CDR1 LGHNA, CDR2 YNFKEQ. CDR3 sequence (DNA): TGTGCCAGCAGCCAAAAGACAGGGAGCCACGAGCAGTACTTC. Translating it yields CASSQKTGSHEQYF.

The sample holds a few counts of this clonotype. The V call is TRBV6-1, the J call TRBJ2-7, with D perhaps matching TRBD2 (5 bases). Looked up from germline, CDR1 is MNHNS and CDR2 is SASEGT. Trimming stripped 8 bases from V and 7 bases from J, with 15 bases between. The CDR3 is 12 amino acids. CDR3 bases: TGTGCCAGCGGCCAAGCGCGAGGGGAGCAGTACTTC. Translating gives CASGQARGEQYF.

The chain uses TRBV20-1 and TRBJ2-5; D unresolved. The tail of the sequence fits TRBJ2-1 better, so the J call may be wrong. The germline CDR1 and CDR2 sequences are DFQATT and SNEGSKA (reference sequence). This CDR3 has 14 residues. The CDR3 nucleotides read TGCAGTGCTTACCGACTGGCGGAACAAGAGACCCAGTTCTTC. This encodes CSAYRLAEQETQFF.

The V call is TRBV9, the J call TRBJ1-5; D gene unclear. Trimming took 3 bases from V and 3 from J, leaving 13 bases between them. From germline, CDR1 is SGDLS and CDR2 YYNGEE. This CDR3 is built from 15 residues. CDR3 loop: CASSGPGRTNQPQHF. The CDR3 coding sequence is TGTGCCAGCAGCGGACCCGGCAGAACCAATCAGCCCCAGCATTTT.

This chain connects TRBV11-2 to TRBJ2-5; 8 positions match TRBD1. CDR3 length: 15 amino acids. The germline V gene encodes CDR1 SGHAT and CDR2 FQNNGV. The J segment lost 1 base and the V segment lost 0 bases, leaving 1 base of the junction unmatched. CDR3 bases: TGTGCCAGCAGCTTAGAAGGGACAGGCCAAGAGACCCAGTACTTC. This sequence encodes CASSLEGTGQETQYF.

CDR3 region: CASAYRGRNTDTQYF. The CDR3 DNA follows: TGTGCCAGCGCCTATCGGGGCAGAAACACAGATACGCAGTATTTT. This chain uses TRBV27 with TRBJ2-3; either TRBD1 or TRBD2 may fit D (5 bases each). Trimming took 8 bases from V and 2 from J, leaving 17 bases between them. Germline values: CDR1 MNHEY, CDR2 SMNVEV (reference sequence). The CDR3 sequence is 15 residues long.

The chain uses TRBV20-1 and TRBJ2-7; 7 nucleotides match TRBD2. The CDR3 has 16 residues. Trimming cost V 0 bases and J 7 bases; bases outside gene matches: 15. CDR1 and CDR2 from the germline V gene are DFQATT and SNEGSKA (reference sequence). The CDR3 sequence is CSARDLRRGSHNEQYF. The CDR3 region has the DNA TGCAGTGCTAGAGATTTAAGGCGGGGGTCACACAATGAGCAGTACTTC.

The chain links TRBV6-5 to TRBJ1-2, with D possibly TRBD1 on 6 matching bases. Deletions cut 5 bases from V and 2 bases from J, with 15 bases between. CDR3 length equals 15 residues. CDR1 is MNHEY and CDR2 is SVGAGI in the germline V gene. CDR3 protein: CASSGHRVENYGYTF. The DNA of the CDR3 is TGTGCCAGCAGTGGACACAGGGTAGAGAACTATGGCTACACCTTC.

In its sample, this clonotype was seen a few times. The chain combines TRBV2 with TRBJ1-6; D remains unclear. The V end was cut by 0 bases, the J end by 6 bases, with 6 bases between. Germline V gene data show CDR1 as SNHLY and CDR2 as FYNNEI. The CDR3 is 14 amino acids. For the CDR3, the DNA is TGTGCCAGCAGTGAAGCGAACTTTAATTCACCCCTCCACTTT. It yields the protein CASSEANFNSPLHF.

The chain couples TRBV7-2 to TRBJ2-3, with TRBD2 matching 10 bases. After removal of 5 bases from V and 0 bases from J, the junction contained 5 bases not matched to a gene. CDR1 is SGHTA, CDR2 FQGNSA, per germline. There are 16 residues in the CDR3. The CDR3 is CASSRGLAVSTDTQYF. In DNA form, the CDR3 reads TGTGCCAGCAGCCGCGGACTAGCGGTTAGCACAGATACGCAGTATTTT. Combining the CDR3 with reference TRBV7-2 and TRBJ2-3 gives the whole variable domain GAGVSQSPSNKVTEKGKDVELRCDPISGHTALYWYRQSLGQGLEFLIYFQGNSAPDKSGLPSDRFSAERTGGSVSTLTIQRTQQEDSAVYLCASSRGLAVSTDTQYFGPGTRLTVL.

The gene calls are TRBV7-9 and TRBJ2-7; 9 bases are a match to TRBD2. The V segment lost 5 bases and the J segment 0 bases; nucleotides outside the gene matches: 17. Germline CDR1 SEHNR, CDR2 FQNEAQ (reference sequence). This CDR3 is built from 19 residues. The CDR3 DNA reads TGTGCCAGCAGCCCATTGACTAGCGGAAGATCCGAAAGCTCCTACGAGCAGTACTTC. Its protein is CASSPLTSGRSESSYEQYF. Complete variable domain (other parts from reference TRBV7-9 and TRBJ2-7): DTGVSQNPRHKITKRGQNVTFRCDPISEHNRLYWYRQTLGQGPEFLTYFQNEAQLEKSRLLSDRFSAERPKGSFSTLEIQRTEQGDSAMYLCASSPLTSGRSESSYEQYFGPGTRLTVT.

The gene calls are TRBV29-1 and TRBJ2-7; 7 bases are shared with TRBD1. Trimming took 5 bases from V and 2 from J; bases not matched to a gene: 6. Looked up from germline, CDR1 is SQVTM and CDR2 is ANQGSEA. There are 13 residues in the CDR3. The CDR3 nucleotides are TGCAGCGTTACCCCGGGACAGCCCTACGAGCAGTACTTC. Protein: CSVTPGQPYEQYF.

V is TRBV3-1 and J is TRBJ2-7; D is possibly TRBD2 (5 bases). Per germline, CDR1 LGHDT and CDR2 YNNKEL (reference sequence). The CDR3 totals 12 residues. Trimming took off 8 bases at V and 3 bases at J, with 11 bases between the two ends. The CDR3 DNA sequence: TGTGCCAGCGGGAGCAGGATCTACGAGCAGTACTTC. Its protein product is CASGSRIYEQYF.